These 4 T cell receptor beta chains came from one sample sequenced in a study of shared clonotypes between healthy human individuals. Sequencing was performed with immunoSEQ multiplex PCR; in TCRdb, only in-frame clones are kept and a portion is missing. The repertoire holds about 1.5 million clones, with roughly 96% as singletons. The specimen was naive CD4+ T cells sorted from blood. Subset reported: CD45RA+ positively selected. The receptors here all came from a man aged 25 to 40 in good health.

This chain links TRBV5-1 with TRBJ1-1; D remains ambiguous. V was clipped by 0 bases and J by 2 bases, with 14 bases between them. Germline-derived CDR1 and CDR2 are SGHRS and YFSETQ. CDR3 length: 16 residues. The CDR3 DNA reads as TGCGCCAGCAGCTTGGTTCCGTCGGGGTTAAACACTGAAGCTTTCTTT. Translated, it gives CASSLVPSGLNTEAFF.

The chain uses TRBV28 and TRBJ1-1, with unresolved D. Germline CDR1 is MDHEN and CDR2 is SYDVKM. There are 16 residues in the CDR3. V shed 7 bases and J shed 0 bases, with 18 bases lying between them. In nucleotides, the CDR3 is TGTGCCAGCACCGCCTCCTGGGCCCTCATGAACACTGAAGCTTTCTTT. This codes for CASTASWALMNTEAFF. The variable domain in full, completed from reference TRBV28 and TRBJ1-1, reads DVKVTQSSRYLVKRTGEKVFLECVQDMDHENMFWYRQDPGLGLRLIYFSYDVKMKEKGDIPEGYSVSREKKERFSLILESASTNQTSMYLCASTASWALMNTEAFFGQGTRLTVV.

The chain couples TRBV4-1 to TRBJ1-4, with 8 positions matching TRBD1. Germline CDR1 reads MGHRA; CDR2 reads YSYEKL. The CDR3 runs to 17 residues. With 4 bases clipped from V and 0 bases from J, the junction kept 7 bases outside the gene matches. CDR3 amino acids: CASSLSPTGATNEKLFF. CDR3 bases: TGCGCCAGCAGCCTAAGCCCGACAGGGGCAACTAATGAAAAACTGTTTTTT.

The table lists this clone with a count of one. Other nucleotide sequences from this sample produce the same CDR3. This chain uses TRBV28 with TRBJ2-7; no definite D call. Germline-derived CDR1 and CDR2 are MDHEN and SYDVKM. CDR3 size: 12 residues. The germline V and J ends were trimmed by 6 bases and 3 bases, with 9 bases remaining between them. CDR3 coding DNA: TGTGCCAGCAGCCCTACTTTCTACGAGCAGTACTTC. This codes for CASSPTFYEQYF.